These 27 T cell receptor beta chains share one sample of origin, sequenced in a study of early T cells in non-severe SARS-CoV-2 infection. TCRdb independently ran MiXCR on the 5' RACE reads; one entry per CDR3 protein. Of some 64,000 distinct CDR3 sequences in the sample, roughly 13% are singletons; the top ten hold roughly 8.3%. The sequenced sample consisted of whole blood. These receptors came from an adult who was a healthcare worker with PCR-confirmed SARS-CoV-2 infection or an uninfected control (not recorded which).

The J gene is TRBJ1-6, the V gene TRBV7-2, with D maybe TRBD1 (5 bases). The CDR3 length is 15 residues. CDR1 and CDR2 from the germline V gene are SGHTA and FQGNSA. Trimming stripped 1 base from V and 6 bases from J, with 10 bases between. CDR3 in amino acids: CASSLGDSSNSPLHF. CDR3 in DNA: TGTGCCAGCAGCTTAGGCGACAGCAGTAATTCACCCCTCCACTTT. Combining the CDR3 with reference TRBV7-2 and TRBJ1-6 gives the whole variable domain GAGVSQSPSNKVTEKGKDVELRCDPISGHTALYWYRQSLGQGLEFLIYFQGNSAPDKSGLPSDRFSAERTGGSVSTLTIQRTQQEDSAVYLCASSLGDSSNSPLHFGNGTRLTVT.

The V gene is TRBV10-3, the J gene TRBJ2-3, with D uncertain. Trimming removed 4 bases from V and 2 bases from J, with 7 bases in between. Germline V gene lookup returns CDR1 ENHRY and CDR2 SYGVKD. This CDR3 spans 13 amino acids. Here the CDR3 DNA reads TGTGCCATCAGTGTGAAGCCCACAGATACGCAGTATTTT. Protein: CAISVKPTDTQYF.

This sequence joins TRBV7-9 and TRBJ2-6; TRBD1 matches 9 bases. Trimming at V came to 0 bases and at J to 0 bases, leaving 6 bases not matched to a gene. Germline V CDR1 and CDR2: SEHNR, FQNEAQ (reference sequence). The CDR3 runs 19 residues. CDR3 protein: CASSLALTGGSSGANVLTF. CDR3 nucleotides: TGTGCCAGCAGCTTAGCCCTAACAGGGGGCAGCTCTGGGGCCAACGTCCTGACTTTC.

CDR3 bases: TGTGCCAGCAGTCCGACAGCCAAAAACATTCAGTACTTC. Amino acid sequence: CASSPTAKNIQYF. The chain uses TRBV12-3 or TRBV12-4 and TRBJ2-4; D remains ambiguous. V was cut by 5 bases and J by 0 bases, with 5 bases left in between. The CDR3 has 13 residues.

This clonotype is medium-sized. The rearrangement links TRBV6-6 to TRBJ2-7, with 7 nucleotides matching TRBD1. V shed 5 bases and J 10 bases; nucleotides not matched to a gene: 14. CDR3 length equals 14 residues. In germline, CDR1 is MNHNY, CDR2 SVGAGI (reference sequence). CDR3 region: CASSPAPDRAQQYF. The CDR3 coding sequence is TGTGCCAGCAGTCCAGCCCCCGACAGGGCCCAACAGTACTTC.

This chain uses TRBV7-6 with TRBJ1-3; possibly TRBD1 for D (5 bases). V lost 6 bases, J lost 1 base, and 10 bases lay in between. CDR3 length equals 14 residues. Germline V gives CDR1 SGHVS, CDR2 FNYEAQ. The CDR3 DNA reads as TGTGCCAGCAGATTCGGGACTTCTGGAAACACCATATATTTT. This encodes CASRFGTSGNTIYF.

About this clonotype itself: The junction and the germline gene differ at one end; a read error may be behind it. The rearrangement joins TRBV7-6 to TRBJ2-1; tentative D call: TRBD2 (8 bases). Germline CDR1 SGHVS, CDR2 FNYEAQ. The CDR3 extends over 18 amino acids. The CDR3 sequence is CVSSLTFQGGLAYNEQFF. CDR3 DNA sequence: TGTGTCAGCAGCCTAACTTTTCAGGGGGGACTAGCCTACAATGAGCAGTTCTTC. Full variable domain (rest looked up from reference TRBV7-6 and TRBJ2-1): GAGVSQSPRYKVTKRGQDVALRCDPISGHVSLYWYRQALGQGPEFLTYFNYEAQQDKSGLPNDRFSAERPEGSISTLTIQRTEQRDSAMYRCVSSLTFQGGLAYNEQFFGPGTRLTVL.

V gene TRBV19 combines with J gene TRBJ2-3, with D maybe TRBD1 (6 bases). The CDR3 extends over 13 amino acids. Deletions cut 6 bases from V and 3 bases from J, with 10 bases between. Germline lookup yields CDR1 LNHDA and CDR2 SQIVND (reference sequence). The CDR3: CASSVQGTDTQYF. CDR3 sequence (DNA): TGTGCCAGTAGCGTACAGGGTACAGATACGCAGTATTTT.

CDR3 coding DNA: TGTGCCAGCAGCCCCGGGACTACATACAATGAGCAGTTCTTC. Residues: CASSPGTTYNEQFF. The V call is TRBV3-1, the J call TRBJ2-1, with 7 bases lining up with TRBD2. This CDR3 has 14 residues. The germline gives CDR1 LGHDT, CDR2 YNNKEL (reference sequence). The J segment lost 4 bases and the V segment lost 4 bases, leaving 4 bases of the junction unmatched.

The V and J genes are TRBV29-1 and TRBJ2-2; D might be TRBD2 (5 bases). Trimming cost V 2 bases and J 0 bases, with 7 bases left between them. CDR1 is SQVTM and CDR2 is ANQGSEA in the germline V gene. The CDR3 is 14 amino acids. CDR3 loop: CSVESGTNTGELFF. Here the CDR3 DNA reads TGCAGCGTTGAATCCGGGACGAACACCGGGGAGCTGTTTTTT.

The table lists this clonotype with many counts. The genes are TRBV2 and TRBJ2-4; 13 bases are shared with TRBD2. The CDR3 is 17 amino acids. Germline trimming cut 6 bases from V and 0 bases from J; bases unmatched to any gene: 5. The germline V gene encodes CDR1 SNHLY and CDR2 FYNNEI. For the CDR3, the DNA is TGTGCCAGCAGCCTAAGACTAGCGGGAGGAGCCAAAAACATTCAGTACTTC. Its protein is CASSLRLAGGAKNIQYF.

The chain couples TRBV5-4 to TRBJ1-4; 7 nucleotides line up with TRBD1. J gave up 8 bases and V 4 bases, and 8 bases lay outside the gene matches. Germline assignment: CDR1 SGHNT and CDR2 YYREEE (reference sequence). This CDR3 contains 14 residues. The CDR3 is CASSLQGDWEKLFF. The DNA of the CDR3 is TGTGCCAGCAGCCTTCAGGGGGACTGGGAAAAACTGTTTTTT.

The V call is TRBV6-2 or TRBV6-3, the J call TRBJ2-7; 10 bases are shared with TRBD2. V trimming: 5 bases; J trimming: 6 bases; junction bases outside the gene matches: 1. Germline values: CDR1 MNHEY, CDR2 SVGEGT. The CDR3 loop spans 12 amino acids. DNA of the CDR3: TGTGCCAGCAGTATAGCGGGAGGCGAGCAGTACTTC. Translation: CASSIAGGEQYF.

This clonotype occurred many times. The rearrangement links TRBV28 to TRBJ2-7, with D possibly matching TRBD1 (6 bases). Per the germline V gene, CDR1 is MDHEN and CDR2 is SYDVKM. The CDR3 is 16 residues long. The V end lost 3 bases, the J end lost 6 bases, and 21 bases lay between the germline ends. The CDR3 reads CASSLPLAGALAEQYF. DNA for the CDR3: TGTGCCAGCAGTTTGCCGTTGGCAGGGGCGTTGGCCGAGCAGTACTTC.

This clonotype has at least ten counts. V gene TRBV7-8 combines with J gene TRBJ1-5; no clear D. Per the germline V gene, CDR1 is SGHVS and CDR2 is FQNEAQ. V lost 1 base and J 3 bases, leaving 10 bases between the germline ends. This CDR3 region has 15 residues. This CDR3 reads CASSLEPAPNQPQHF. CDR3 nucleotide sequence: TGTGCCAGCAGCTTAGAACCCGCACCCAATCAGCCCCAGCATTTT. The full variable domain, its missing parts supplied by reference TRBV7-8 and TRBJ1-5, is GAGVSQSPRYKVAKRGQDVALRCDPISGHVSLFWYQQALGQGPEFLTYFQNEAQLDKSGLPSDRFFAERPEGSVSTLKIQRTQQEDSAVYLCASSLEPAPNQPQHFGDGTRLSIL.

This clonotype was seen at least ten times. The CDR3 loop is CASRQPLGGVRTDTQYF. The DNA for the CDR3 is TGTGCCAGCAGGCAGCCGCTAGGAGGCGTCCGCACAGATACGCAGTATTTT. V usage is TRBV7-2 and J usage is TRBJ2-3; maybe TRBD2 (5 bases). Germline CDR1 and CDR2: SGHTA and FQGNSA. V was cut by 6 bases and J by 1 base, with 20 bases left in between. The CDR3 contains 17 residues.

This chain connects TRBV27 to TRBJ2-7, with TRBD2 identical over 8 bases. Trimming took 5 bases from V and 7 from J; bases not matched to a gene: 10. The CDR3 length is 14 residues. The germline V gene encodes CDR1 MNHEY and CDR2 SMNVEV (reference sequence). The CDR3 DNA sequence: TGTGCCAGCAGTCAATACAGCGGGAGACGGGAGCAGTACTTC. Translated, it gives CASSQYSGRREQYF.

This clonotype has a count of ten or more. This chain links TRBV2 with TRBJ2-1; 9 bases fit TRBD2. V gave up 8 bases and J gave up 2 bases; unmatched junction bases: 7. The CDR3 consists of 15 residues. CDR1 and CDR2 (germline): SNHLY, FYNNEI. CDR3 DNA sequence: TGTGCCAGCTTGGTAGCTAGCGGGACCTACAATGAGCAGTTCTTC. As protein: CASLVASGTYNEQFF.

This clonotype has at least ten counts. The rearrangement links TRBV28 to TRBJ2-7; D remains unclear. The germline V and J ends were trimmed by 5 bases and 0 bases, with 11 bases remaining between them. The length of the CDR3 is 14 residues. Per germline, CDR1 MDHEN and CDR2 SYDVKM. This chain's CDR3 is CASSRLDLSYEQYF. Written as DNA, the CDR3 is TGTGCCAGCAGTCGTTTGGACCTCTCCTACGAGCAGTACTTC.

Here the CDR3 reads CASSPRDRAFDGYTF. The CDR3 region has the DNA TGTGCCAGCAGCCCCCGGGACAGGGCTTTCGATGGCTACACCTTC. The chain combines TRBV5-8 with TRBJ1-2, with TRBD1 identical over 9 bases. Germline lookup yields CDR1 SGHTS and CDR2 YDEGEE. J was trimmed by 6 bases and V by 4 bases; bases with no gene match: 10. The CDR3 is 15 residues long.

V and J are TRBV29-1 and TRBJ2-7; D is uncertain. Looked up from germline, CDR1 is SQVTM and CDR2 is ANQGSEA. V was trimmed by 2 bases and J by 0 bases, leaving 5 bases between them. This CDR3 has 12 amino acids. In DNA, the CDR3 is TGCAGCGTTGAAACCCACTCCTACGAGCAGTACTTC. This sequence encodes CSVETHSYEQYF.

CDR3 amino acids: CASSEGRAGNQPQHF. The CDR3 DNA sequence: TGTGCCAGCAGTGAAGGGAGGGCCGGCAATCAGCCCCAGCATTTT. The chain uses TRBV6-1 and TRBJ1-5; D is ambiguous. The germline V gene has CDR1 MNHNS and CDR2 SASEGT. Trimming stripped 1 base from V and 2 bases from J, with 9 bases between. This CDR3 spans 15 amino acids.

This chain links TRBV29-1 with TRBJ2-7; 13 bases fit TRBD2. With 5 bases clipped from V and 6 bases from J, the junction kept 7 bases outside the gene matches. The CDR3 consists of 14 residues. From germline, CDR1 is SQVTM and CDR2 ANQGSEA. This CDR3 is CSVSGLAGEFEQYF. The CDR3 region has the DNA TGCAGCGTTTCAGGACTAGCGGGAGAGTTCGAGCAGTACTTC.

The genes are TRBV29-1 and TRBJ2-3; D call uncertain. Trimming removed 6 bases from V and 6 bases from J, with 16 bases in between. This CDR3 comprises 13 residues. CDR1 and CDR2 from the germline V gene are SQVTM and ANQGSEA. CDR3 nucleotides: TGCAGCGTCCAGGAATGGGGTAGTGATACGCAGTATTTT. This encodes CSVQEWGSDTQYF.

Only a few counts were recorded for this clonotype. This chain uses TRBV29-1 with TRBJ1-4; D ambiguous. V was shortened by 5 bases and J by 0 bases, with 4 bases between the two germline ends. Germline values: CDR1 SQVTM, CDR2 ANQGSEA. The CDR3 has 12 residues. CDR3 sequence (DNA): TGCAGCGTTTACGCAACTAATGAAAAACTGTTTTTT. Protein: CSVYATNEKLFF. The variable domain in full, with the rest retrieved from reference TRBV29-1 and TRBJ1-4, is SAVISQKPSRDICQRGTSLTIQCQVDSQVTMMFWYRQQPGQSLTLIATANQGSEATYESGFVIDKFPISRPNLTFSTLTVSNMSPEDSSIYLCSVYATNEKLFFGSGTQLSVL.

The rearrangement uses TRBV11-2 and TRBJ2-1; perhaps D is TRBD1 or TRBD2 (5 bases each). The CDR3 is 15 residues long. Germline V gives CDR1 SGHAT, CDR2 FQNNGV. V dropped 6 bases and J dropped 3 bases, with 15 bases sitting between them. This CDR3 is CASRGWGKDYNEQFF. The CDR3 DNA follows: TGTGCCAGCAGAGGGTGGGGGAAGGACTACAATGAGCAGTTCTTC.

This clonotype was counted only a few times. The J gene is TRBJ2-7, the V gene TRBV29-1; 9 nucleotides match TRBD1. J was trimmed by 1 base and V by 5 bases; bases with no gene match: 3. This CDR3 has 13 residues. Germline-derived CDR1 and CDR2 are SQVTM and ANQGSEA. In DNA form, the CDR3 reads TGCAGCGTTCCGGACAGGGGTTCCTACGAGCAGTACTTC. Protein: CSVPDRGSYEQYF.